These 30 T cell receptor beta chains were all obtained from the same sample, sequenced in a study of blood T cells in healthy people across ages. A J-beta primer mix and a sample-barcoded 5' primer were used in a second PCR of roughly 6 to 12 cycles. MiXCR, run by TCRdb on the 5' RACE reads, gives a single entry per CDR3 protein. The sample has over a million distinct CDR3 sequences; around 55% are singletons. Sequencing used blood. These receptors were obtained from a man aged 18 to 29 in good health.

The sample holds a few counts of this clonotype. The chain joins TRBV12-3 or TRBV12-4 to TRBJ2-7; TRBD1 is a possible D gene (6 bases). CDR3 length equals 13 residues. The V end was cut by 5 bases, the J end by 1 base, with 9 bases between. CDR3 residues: CASSRQESYEQYF. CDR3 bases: TGTGCCAGCAGTCGACAGGAATCCTACGAGCAGTACTTC.

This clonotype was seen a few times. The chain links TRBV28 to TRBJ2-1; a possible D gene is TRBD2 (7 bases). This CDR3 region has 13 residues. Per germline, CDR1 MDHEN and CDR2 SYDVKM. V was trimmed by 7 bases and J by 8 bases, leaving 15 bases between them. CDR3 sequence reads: CASTLGGADEQFF. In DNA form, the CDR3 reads TGTGCCAGCACCCTTGGGGGGGCCGATGAGCAGTTCTTC.

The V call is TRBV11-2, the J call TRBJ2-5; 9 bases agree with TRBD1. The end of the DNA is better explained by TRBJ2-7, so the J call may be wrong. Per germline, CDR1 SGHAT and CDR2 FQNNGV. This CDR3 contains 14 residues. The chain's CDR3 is CASRRTGGEDEQYF. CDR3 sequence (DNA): TGTGCCAGCAGACGAACAGGGGGCGAGGACGAGCAGTACTTC.

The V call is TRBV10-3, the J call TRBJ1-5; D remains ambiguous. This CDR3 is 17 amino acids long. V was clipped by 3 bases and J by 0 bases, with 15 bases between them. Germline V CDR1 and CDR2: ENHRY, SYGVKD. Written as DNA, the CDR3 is TGTGCCATCAGTGACCCGACGTCCCCGTATAGCAATCAGCCCCAGCATTTT. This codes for CAISDPTSPYSNQPQHF.

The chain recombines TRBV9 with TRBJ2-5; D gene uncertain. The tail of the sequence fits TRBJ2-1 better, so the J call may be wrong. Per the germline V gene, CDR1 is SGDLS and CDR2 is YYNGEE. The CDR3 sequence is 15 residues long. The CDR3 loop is CASSVGHFPQETQFF. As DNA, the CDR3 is TGTGCCAGCAGCGTAGGTCACTTCCCGCAAGAGACCCAGTTCTTC.

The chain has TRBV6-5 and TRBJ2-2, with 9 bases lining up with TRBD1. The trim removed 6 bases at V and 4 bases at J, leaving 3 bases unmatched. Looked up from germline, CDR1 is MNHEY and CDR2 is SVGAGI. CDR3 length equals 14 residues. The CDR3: CASSTGGFTGELFF. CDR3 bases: TGTGCCAGCAGCACAGGGGGCTTCACCGGGGAGCTGTTTTTT.

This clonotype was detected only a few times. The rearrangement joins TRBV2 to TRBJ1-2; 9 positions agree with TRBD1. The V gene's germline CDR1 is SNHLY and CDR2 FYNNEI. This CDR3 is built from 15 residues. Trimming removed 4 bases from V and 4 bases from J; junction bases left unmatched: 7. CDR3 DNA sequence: TGTGCCAGCAGTGCAGGACAGGGGCTGGGCTATGGCTACACCTTC. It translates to CASSAGQGLGYGYTF.

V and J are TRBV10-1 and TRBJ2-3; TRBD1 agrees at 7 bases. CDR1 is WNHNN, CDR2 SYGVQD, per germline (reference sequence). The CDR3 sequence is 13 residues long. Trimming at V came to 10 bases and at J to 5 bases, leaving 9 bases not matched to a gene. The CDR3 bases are TGCGCCACAAACACAGGGGTCAAAGATACGCAGTATTTT. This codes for CATNTGVKDTQYF.

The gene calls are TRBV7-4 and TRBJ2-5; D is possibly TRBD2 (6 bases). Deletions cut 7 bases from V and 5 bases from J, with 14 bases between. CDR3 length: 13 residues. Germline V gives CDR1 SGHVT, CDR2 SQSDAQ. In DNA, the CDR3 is TGTGCCAGCACCGGAGGGCCTAGGGAGACCCAGTACTTC. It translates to CASTGGPRETQYF.

The chain's CDR3 is CASSEEGLAPVPYEQYF. As DNA, the CDR3 is TGTGCCAGCAGTGAAGAGGGACTAGCGCCCGTACCTTACGAGCAGTACTTC. V is TRBV6-1 and J is TRBJ2-7; 10 bases map to TRBD2. V lost 1 base, J lost 4 bases, and 10 bases stayed unmatched. The germline gives CDR1 MNHNS, CDR2 SASEGT. CDR3 size: 17 residues.

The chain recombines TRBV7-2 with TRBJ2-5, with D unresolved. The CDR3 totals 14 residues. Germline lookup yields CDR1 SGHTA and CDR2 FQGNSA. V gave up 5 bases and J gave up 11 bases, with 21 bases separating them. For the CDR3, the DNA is TGTGCCAGCAGCCAAGCGAACCGGGTTGATGAGCAGTACTTC. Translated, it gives CASSQANRVDEQYF.

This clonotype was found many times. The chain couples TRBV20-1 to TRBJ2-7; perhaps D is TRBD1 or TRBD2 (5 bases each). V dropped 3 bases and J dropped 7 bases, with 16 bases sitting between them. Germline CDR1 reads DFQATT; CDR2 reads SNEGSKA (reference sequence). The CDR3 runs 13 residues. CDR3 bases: TGCAGTGCTAGGGGGCGGGCTGATGTGGAGCAGTACTTC. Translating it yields CSARGRADVEQYF.

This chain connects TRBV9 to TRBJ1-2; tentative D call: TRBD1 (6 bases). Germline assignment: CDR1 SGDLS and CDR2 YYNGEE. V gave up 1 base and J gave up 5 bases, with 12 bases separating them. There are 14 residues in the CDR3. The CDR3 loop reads CASSVSGQTYGYTF. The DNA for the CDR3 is TGTGCCAGCAGCGTAAGTGGACAGACTTATGGCTACACCTTC.

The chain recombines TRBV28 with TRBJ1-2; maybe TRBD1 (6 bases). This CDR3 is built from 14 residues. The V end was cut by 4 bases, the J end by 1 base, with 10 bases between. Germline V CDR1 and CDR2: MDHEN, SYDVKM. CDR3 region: CASSSPDSNYGYTF. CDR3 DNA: TGTGCCAGCAGTTCCCCGGACAGTAACTATGGCTACACCTTC.

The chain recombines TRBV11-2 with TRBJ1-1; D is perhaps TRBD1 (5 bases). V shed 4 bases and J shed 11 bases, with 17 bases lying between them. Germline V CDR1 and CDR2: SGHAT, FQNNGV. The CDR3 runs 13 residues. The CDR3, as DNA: TGTGCCAGCAGCTACGACCGGGGGTCGTTGGCTTTCTTT. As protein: CASSYDRGSLAFF.

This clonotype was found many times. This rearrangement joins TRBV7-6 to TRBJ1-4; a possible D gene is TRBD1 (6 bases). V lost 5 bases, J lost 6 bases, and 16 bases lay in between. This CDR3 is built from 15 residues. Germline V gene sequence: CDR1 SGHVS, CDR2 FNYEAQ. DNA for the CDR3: TGTGCCAGCAGCCTTGGGGGGGCGGTTCATGAAAAACTGTTTTTT. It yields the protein CASSLGGAVHEKLFF.

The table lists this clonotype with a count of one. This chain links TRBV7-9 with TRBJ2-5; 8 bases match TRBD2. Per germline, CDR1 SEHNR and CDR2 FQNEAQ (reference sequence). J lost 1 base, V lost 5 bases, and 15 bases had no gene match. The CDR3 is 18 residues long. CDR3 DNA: TGTGCCAGCAGCCCCATAGGGCGGGGGGCTTTCGCCCAAGAGACCCAGTACTTC. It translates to CASSPIGRGAFAQETQYF.

CDR3 protein: CASTPLRVDTEAFF. Here the CDR3 DNA reads TGTGCCAGCACCCCTTTGAGGGTGGACACTGAAGCTTTCTTT. This rearrangement joins TRBV28 to TRBJ1-1; no clear D. CDR1 is MDHEN and CDR2 is SYDVKM in the germline V gene. With 7 bases removed from V and 3 bases from J, the gap between germline ends came to 15 bases. This CDR3 spans 14 amino acids.

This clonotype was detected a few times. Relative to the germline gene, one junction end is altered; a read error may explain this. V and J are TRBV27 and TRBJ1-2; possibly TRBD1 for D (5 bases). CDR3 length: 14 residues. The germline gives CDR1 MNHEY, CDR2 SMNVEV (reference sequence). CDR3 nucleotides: TGTACCAGCAGTTTAAGTGTGGGGCGGATTCACTACACCTTC. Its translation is CTSSLSVGRIHYTF.

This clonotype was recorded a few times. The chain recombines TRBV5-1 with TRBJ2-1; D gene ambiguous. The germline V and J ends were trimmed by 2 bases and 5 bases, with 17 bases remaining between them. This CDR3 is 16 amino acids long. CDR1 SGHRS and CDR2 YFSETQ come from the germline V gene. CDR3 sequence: CASSLRTPTVDNEQFF. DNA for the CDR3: TGCGCCAGCAGCTTACGGACCCCCACAGTTGACAATGAGCAGTTCTTC.

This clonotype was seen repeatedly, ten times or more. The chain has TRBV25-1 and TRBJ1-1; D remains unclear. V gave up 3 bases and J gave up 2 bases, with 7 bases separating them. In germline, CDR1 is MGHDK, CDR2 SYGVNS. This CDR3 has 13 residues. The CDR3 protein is CASSDRPNTEAFF. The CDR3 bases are TGTGCCAGCAGTGATAGACCCAACACTGAAGCTTTCTTT.

The CDR3 coding sequence is TGCAGTGCTAGTACGGGACAGGGGGCTTCGGATGAGCAGTACTTC. It yields the protein CSASTGQGASDEQYF. V is TRBV20-1 and J is TRBJ2-5, with TRBD1 matching over 12 bases. The germline V gene encodes CDR1 DFQATT and CDR2 SNEGSKA (reference sequence). The V segment lost 3 bases and the J segment 11 bases; nucleotides outside the gene matches: 13. This CDR3 has 15 amino acids.

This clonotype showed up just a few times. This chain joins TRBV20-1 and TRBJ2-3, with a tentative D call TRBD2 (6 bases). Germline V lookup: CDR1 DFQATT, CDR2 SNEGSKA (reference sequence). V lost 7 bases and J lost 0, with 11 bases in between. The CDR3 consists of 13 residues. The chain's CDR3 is CSGAGMSTDTQYF. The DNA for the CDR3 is TGCAGTGGGGCGGGGATGAGCACAGATACGCAGTATTTT.

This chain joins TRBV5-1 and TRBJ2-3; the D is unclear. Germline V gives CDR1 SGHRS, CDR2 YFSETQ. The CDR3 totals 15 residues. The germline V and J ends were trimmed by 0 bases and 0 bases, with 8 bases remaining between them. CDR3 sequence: CASSLDLTSTDTQYF. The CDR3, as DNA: TGCGCCAGCAGCTTGGACCTCACTAGCACAGATACGCAGTATTTT.

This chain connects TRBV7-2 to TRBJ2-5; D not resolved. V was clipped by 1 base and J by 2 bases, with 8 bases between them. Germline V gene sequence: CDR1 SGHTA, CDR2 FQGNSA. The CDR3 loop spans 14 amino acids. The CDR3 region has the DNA TGTGCCAGCAGCTTAGTGGTTTTACAAGAGACCCAGTACTTC. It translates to CASSLVVLQETQYF.

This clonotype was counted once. The CDR3 DNA reads as TGCGCCAGCAGCCAAGAGGCAGGGAGAACCGGGGAGCTGTTTTTT. It is translated as CASSQEAGRTGELFF. This chain joins TRBV4-3 and TRBJ2-2; D possibly matches TRBD1 or TRBD2 (5 bases each). CDR3 length: 15 amino acids. Trimming shortened V by 0 bases and J by 5 bases, and 10 bases separated the two germline ends. From germline, CDR1 is LGHNA and CDR2 YSLEER.

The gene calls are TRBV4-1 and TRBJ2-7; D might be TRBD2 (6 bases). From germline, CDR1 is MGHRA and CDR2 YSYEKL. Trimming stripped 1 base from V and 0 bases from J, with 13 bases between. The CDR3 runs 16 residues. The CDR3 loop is CASSQGERASSYEQYF. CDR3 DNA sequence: TGCGCCAGCAGCCAAGGCGAGCGGGCCAGCTCCTACGAGCAGTACTTC.

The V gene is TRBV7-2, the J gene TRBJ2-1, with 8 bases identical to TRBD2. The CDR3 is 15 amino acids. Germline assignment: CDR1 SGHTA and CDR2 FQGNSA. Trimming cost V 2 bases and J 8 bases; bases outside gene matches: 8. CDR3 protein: CASSLTGLASHEQFF. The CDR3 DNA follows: TGTGCCAGCAGCTTAACCGGACTAGCTTCCCATGAGCAGTTCTTC.

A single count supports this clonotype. CDR3 nucleotide sequence: TGTGCCAGCAGTCCTGACGGGAGCGTAGCGGGGGCCTACGAGCAGTACTTC. It encodes CASSPDGSVAGAYEQYF. The genes are TRBV6-1 and TRBJ2-4, with 9 bases matching TRBD2. The J call may be wrong; the DNA end is better matched by TRBJ2-7. Germline assignment: CDR1 MNHNS and CDR2 SASEGT. The CDR3 has 17 amino acids.

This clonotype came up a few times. Here the CDR3 reads CASSLDSGSVTQYF. The CDR3 coding sequence is TGTGCCAGCAGCTTAGATAGTGGTTCGGTTACGCAGTATTTT. The rearrangement joins TRBV11-2 to TRBJ2-3; D not resolved. This CDR3 contains 14 residues. With 0 bases removed from V and 8 bases from J, the gap between germline ends came to 12 bases. The germline V gene has CDR1 SGHAT and CDR2 FQNNGV.